The 26 T cell receptor beta chains given below trace back to one sample, sequenced in a study of beta chain features in type 1 diabetes. Broader study findings: Shortening that was moderate but significant affected the TCRB CDR3s of Type 1 diabetes patients in all four CD4+ subsets.

Their antigens remain unidentified. cDNA synthesis used the whole RNA isolate, giving expressed TCRB sequences. The repertoire was sequenced with immunoSEQ multiplex PCR; TCRdb's copy has only in-frame clones and lacks some. The table has 150,000 to 200,000 clones, roughly 60% seen once; the top ten hold approximately 0.089%. The material sequenced was naive CD4+ T cells from blood. Receptors originate from a man aged 25 to 40 with type 1 diabetes.

This clone showed up just a few times. CDR3 in DNA: TGTGCCAGCAGTCGAGAGGGGACAGATACGCAGTATTTT. Translating it yields CASSREGTDTQYF. This chain connects TRBV2 to TRBJ2-3, with D perhaps being TRBD1 or TRBD2 (5 bases each). The CDR3 is 13 residues long. Germline V gene sequence: CDR1 SNHLY, CDR2 FYNNEI. V lost 5 bases and J lost 3, with 9 bases in between.

The chain links TRBV2 to TRBJ2-5, with 11 bases aligning to TRBD2. This CDR3 has 16 residues. Germline V gives CDR1 SNHLY, CDR2 FYNNEI. The V segment lost 6 bases and the J segment 1 base; nucleotides outside the gene matches: 7. The CDR3 spells CASRARLAGFQETQYF. The DNA for the CDR3 is TGTGCCAGCAGGGCCCGACTAGCGGGGTTCCAAGAGACCCAGTACTTC. Filled out from reference TRBV2 and TRBJ2-5, the complete variable domain reads EPEVTQTPSHQVTQMGQEVILRCVPISNHLYFYWYRQILGQKVEFLVSFYNNEISEKSEIFDDQFSVERPDGSNFTLKIRSTKLEDSAMYFCASRARLAGFQETQYFGPGTRLLVL.

This clone was observed once. The V gene is TRBV30, the J gene TRBJ2-2; the D gene is possibly TRBD1 (6 bases). Germline values: CDR1 GTSNPN, CDR2 SVGIG (reference sequence). The CDR3 is made up of 13 amino acids. The ends were cut back, 4 bases at V and 4 bases at J, with 10 bases in the middle. CDR3 loop: CAWTGATTGELFF. CDR3 nucleotides: TGTGCCTGGACAGGGGCGACCACCGGGGAGCTGTTTTTT.

This clone has a handful of counts. The V gene is TRBV29-1, the J gene TRBJ2-7; maybe TRBD2 (6 bases). V was pared by 1 base and J by 6 bases, with 10 bases between. Germline lookup yields CDR1 SQVTM and CDR2 ANQGSEA. There are 12 residues in the CDR3. The CDR3 sequence: CSVEGEVSEQYF. As DNA, the CDR3 is TGCAGCGTTGAAGGGGAGGTTTCCGAGCAGTACTTC.

The chain is built from TRBV25-1 and TRBJ2-7; weak D call: TRBD2 (6 bases). With 7 bases removed from V and 3 bases from J, the gap between germline ends came to 13 bases. The CDR3 has 13 residues. Per the germline V gene, CDR1 is MGHDK and CDR2 is SYGVNS. CDR3 residues: CASTNAGYYEQYF. As DNA, the CDR3 is TGTGCCAGCACTAACGCGGGGTACTACGAGCAGTACTTC.

The chain combines TRBV25-1 with TRBJ1-2; 8 nucleotides match TRBD1. J gave up 3 bases and V 1 base, and 7 bases lay outside the gene matches. Germline CDR1 and CDR2: MGHDK and SYGVNS. The CDR3 consists of 16 residues. The CDR3 DNA reads as TGTGCCAGCAGTGAATGGACAGGGAAGTCCCACTATGGCTACACCTTC. It translates to CASSEWTGKSHYGYTF.

V usage is TRBV28 and J usage is TRBJ2-7; D gene uncertain. V lost 2 bases and J 0 bases, leaving 8 bases between the germline ends. This CDR3 spans 14 amino acids. Per the germline V gene, CDR1 is MDHEN and CDR2 is SYDVKM. The CDR3 coding sequence is TGTGCCAGCAGTTTAGAGAGTTACTCCTACGAGCAGTACTTC. This codes for CASSLESYSYEQYF.

This chain connects TRBV19 to TRBJ2-3; D not certain. Trimming cost V 2 bases and J 9 bases, with 9 bases left between them. CDR3 length: 12 residues. Germline CDR1 LNHDA, CDR2 SQIVND (reference sequence). CDR3 nucleotides: TGTGCCAGTAGTATAAGTAGCAGCACGCAGTATTTT. Encoded protein: CASSISSSTQYF.

This chain joins TRBV5-4 and TRBJ2-6, with TRBD1 matching over 8 bases. With 7 bases clipped from V and 3 bases from J, the junction kept 12 bases outside the gene matches. This CDR3 contains 17 residues. Germline V gene sequence: CDR1 SGHNT, CDR2 YYREEE (reference sequence). The CDR3 nucleotides read TGTGCCAGCCAGAGAGGACAGGGCCTGGATGGGGCCAACGTCCTGACTTTC. This translates into CASQRGQGLDGANVLTF. Full variable domain (rest looked up from reference TRBV5-4 and TRBJ2-6): ETGVTQSPTHLIKTRGQQVTLRCSSQSGHNTVSWYQQALGQGPQFIFQYYREEENGRGNFPPRFSGLQFPNYSSELNVNALELDDSALYLCASQRGQGLDGANVLTFGAGSRLTVL.

The V and J genes are TRBV5-1 and TRBJ2-6, with 9 nucleotides matching TRBD2. The CDR3 totals 19 residues. Unmatched junction bases numbered 9, after V lost 1 base and J lost 1 base. The germline V gene has CDR1 SGHRS and CDR2 YFSETQ. The CDR3, as DNA: TGCGCCAGCAGCTTGACGATAGCGGGGGCCCCGTCTGGGGCCAACGTCCTGACTTTC. It is translated as CASSLTIAGAPSGANVLTF.

V gene TRBV11-2 combines with J gene TRBJ2-3, with a tentative D call TRBD2 (6 bases). Germline V lookup: CDR1 SGHAT, CDR2 FQNNGV. Trimming removed 1 base from V and 0 bases from J, with 11 bases in between. The CDR3 has 16 amino acids. CDR3 loop: CASSLGTTHSTDTQYF. As DNA, the CDR3 is TGTGCCAGCAGCTTAGGGACTACCCATAGCACAGATACGCAGTATTTT.

V is TRBV19 and J is TRBJ2-3, with TRBD2 matching 7 bases. The ends lost 7 bases at V and 4 bases at J; junction bases unmatched: 11. Germline V gene data show CDR1 as LNHDA and CDR2 as SQIVND (reference sequence). The CDR3 is 15 amino acids. In nucleotides, the CDR3 is TGTGCCAGTATACCGGGGACTACTAGCGCAGATACGCAGTATTTT. Its translation: CASIPGTTSADTQYF.

This clone has just a few counts. The sample carries other DNA sequences with the same CDR3. The chain employs TRBV5-1 and TRBJ2-3; D gene uncertain. The germline gives CDR1 SGHRS, CDR2 YFSETQ. There are 14 residues in the CDR3. V was cut by 2 bases and J by 0 bases, with 7 bases left in between. In DNA, the CDR3 is TGCGCCAGCAGCTTAGACTCGAGCACAGATACGCAGTATTTT. Encoded protein: CASSLDSSTDTQYF.

This clone was recorded a few times. This sample includes further DNA sequences coding for the same CDR3. The chain has TRBV29-1 and TRBJ1-1; a weak D match, TRBD1 (5 bases). This CDR3 contains 11 residues. With 3 bases removed from V and 6 bases from J, the gap between germline ends came to 8 bases. Germline lookup yields CDR1 SQVTM and CDR2 ANQGSEA. In nucleotides, the CDR3 is TGCAGCGTTGACAGGGCTGCTGAAGCTTTCTTT. Translation: CSVDRAAEAFF.

V usage is TRBV30 and J usage is TRBJ1-5, with D possibly TRBD1 on 6 matching bases. Germline V gives CDR1 GTSNPN, CDR2 SVGIG (reference sequence). The CDR3 length is 15 residues. Trimming stripped 2 bases from V and 6 bases from J, with 17 bases between. The CDR3 region is CAWSPIAGVGQPQHF. CDR3 sequence (DNA): TGTGCCTGGAGTCCAATCGCAGGGGTAGGTCAGCCCCAGCATTTT.

Concerning this clone itself: The sample holds other DNA sequences that translate to the same CDR3. The chain is built from TRBV7-2 and TRBJ2-7; D gene unclear. V lost 5 bases, J lost 4 bases, and 6 bases lay in between. CDR3 length: 11 amino acids. CDR1 is SGHTA, CDR2 FQGNSA, per germline. In DNA, the CDR3 is TGTGCCAGCAGCCTGATTTACGAGCAGTACTTC. Its translation is CASSLIYEQYF.

About this clone: The sample carries other DNA sequences with the same CDR3. This chain links TRBV7-2 with TRBJ2-3, with D possibly TRBD1 on 5 matching bases. The CDR3 has 16 residues. Per germline, CDR1 SGHTA and CDR2 FQGNSA. Trimming shortened V by 1 base and J by 0 bases, and 11 bases separated the two germline ends. CDR3 protein: CASSLVGQGSTDTQYF. The CDR3 nucleotides are TGTGCCAGCAGCTTAGTCGGCCAGGGAAGCACAGATACGCAGTATTTT.

This clone appeared a few times. The chain combines TRBV30 with TRBJ1-6, with 7 bases aligning to TRBD1. Trimming removed 1 base from V and 14 bases from J; junction bases left unmatched: 5. Looked up from germline, CDR1 is GTSNPN and CDR2 is SVGIG (reference sequence). The CDR3 runs 12 residues. DNA for the CDR3: TGTGCCTGGAGTGATATGGGGACAGCCCTCCACTTT. It encodes CAWSDMGTALHF.

The gene calls are TRBV7-9 and TRBJ2-7; the match to TRBD1 covers 9 bases. The CDR3 length is 14 residues. J gave up 5 bases and V 0 bases, and 2 bases lay outside the gene matches. Germline assignment: CDR1 SEHNR and CDR2 FQNEAQ (reference sequence). This CDR3 is CASSLAQGANEQYF. The DNA of the CDR3 is TGTGCCAGCAGCTTAGCACAGGGGGCAAACGAGCAGTACTTC.

The chain links TRBV5-1 to TRBJ2-5; 10 nucleotides line up with TRBD2. Losses at the gene ends were 5 bases for V and 1 base for J; bases not matched to a gene: 5. Germline CDR1 and CDR2: SGHRS and YFSETQ. The CDR3 runs to 15 residues. CDR3: CASRPSGGTQETQYF. The CDR3 region has the DNA TGCGCCAGCAGACCTAGCGGGGGTACCCAAGAGACCCAGTACTTC.

The chain uses TRBV9 and TRBJ1-2; 9 positions match TRBD1. This CDR3 region has 15 residues. After removal of 2 bases from V and 4 bases from J, the junction contained 6 bases not matched to a gene. CDR1 SGDLS and CDR2 YYNGEE come from the germline V gene. This CDR3 reads CASSVGTGQGYGYTF. The CDR3 coding sequence is TGTGCCAGCAGCGTCGGGACAGGGCAAGGCTATGGCTACACCTTC.

This clone was seen only a few times. The chain couples TRBV18 to TRBJ2-3, with D unclear. CDR1 is KGHSH and CDR2 is LQKENI in the germline V gene. The germline V and J ends were trimmed by 2 bases and 4 bases, with 4 bases remaining between them. This CDR3 comprises 12 residues. The CDR3 DNA follows: TGTGCCAGCTCACCATCGGCAGATACGCAGTATTTT. Encoded protein: CASSPSADTQYF.

This clone was seen just once. V is TRBV11-2 and J is TRBJ2-4; no clear D. Trimming cost V 5 bases and J 3 bases, with 14 bases left between them. The CDR3 spans 15 residues. Germline lookup yields CDR1 SGHAT and CDR2 FQNNGV. CDR3 sequence reads: CASSRSVLGKNIQYF. In DNA form, the CDR3 reads TGTGCCAGCAGCCGCAGCGTGTTGGGCAAAAACATTCAGTACTTC.

The rearrangement uses TRBV11-2 and TRBJ2-2; TRBD2 might be the D (6 bases). Germline lookup yields CDR1 SGHAT and CDR2 FQNNGV. V lost 3 bases and J 4 bases, leaving 12 bases between the germline ends. The CDR3 is made up of 15 amino acids. The chain's CDR3 is CASSFGGSATGELFF. The CDR3 DNA reads TGTGCCAGCAGCTTTGGAGGGTCGGCCACCGGGGAGCTGTTTTTT.

This clone was detected a few times. The rearrangement joins TRBV2 to TRBJ2-3; 7 bases line up with TRBD1. Germline CDR1 and CDR2: SNHLY and FYNNEI. V trimming: 3 bases; J trimming: 0 bases; junction bases outside the gene matches: 3. This CDR3 spans 15 amino acids. CDR3 bases: TGTGCCAGCAGTGAGCAGGGGGTGAGCACAGATACGCAGTATTTT. Translation: CASSEQGVSTDTQYF. Based on the CDR3 plus reference TRBV2 and TRBJ2-3, the full variable domain is EPEVTQTPSHQVTQMGQEVILRCVPISNHLYFYWYRQILGQKVEFLVSFYNNEISEKSEIFDDQFSVERPDGSNFTLKIRSTKLEDSAMYFCASSEQGVSTDTQYFGPGTRLTVL.

This chain uses TRBV29-1 with TRBJ2-7, with TRBD2 as a possible D gene (5 bases). This CDR3 has 11 residues. CDR1 and CDR2 (germline): SQVTM, ANQGSEA. CDR3 nucleotide sequence: TGCGGAGGCGGCAGCTCCTACGAGCAGTACTTC. It encodes CGGGSSYEQYF.